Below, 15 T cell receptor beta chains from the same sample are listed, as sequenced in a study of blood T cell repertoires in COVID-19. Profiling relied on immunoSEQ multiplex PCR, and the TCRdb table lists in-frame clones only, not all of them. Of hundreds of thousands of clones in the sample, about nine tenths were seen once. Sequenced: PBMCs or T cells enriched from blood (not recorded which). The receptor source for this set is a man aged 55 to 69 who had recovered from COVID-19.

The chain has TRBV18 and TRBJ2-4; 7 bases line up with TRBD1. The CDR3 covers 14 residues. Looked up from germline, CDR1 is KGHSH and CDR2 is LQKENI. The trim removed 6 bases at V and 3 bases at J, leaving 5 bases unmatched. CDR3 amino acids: CASSIGTDKNIQYF. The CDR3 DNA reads TGTGCCAGCTCGATTGGGACAGACAAAAACATTCAGTACTTC.

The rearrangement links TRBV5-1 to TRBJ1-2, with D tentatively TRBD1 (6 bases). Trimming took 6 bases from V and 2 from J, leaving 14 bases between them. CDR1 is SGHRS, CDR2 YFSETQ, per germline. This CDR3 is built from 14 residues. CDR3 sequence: CASTPGRGNYGYTF. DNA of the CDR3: TGCGCCAGCACCCCCGGCAGGGGCAACTATGGCTACACCTTC.

This CDR3 reads CASSFKTSGSYNEQFF. The CDR3 DNA sequence: TGTGCCAGCAGTTTCAAGACTAGCGGCTCCTACAATGAGCAGTTCTTC. The chain uses TRBV28 and TRBJ2-1; TRBD2 agrees at 9 bases. Germline-derived CDR1 and CDR2 are MDHEN and SYDVKM. This CDR3 spans 16 amino acids. The trim removed 3 bases at V and 0 bases at J, leaving 3 bases unmatched.

The CDR3 sequence: CASSSGSTDTQYF. In nucleotides, the CDR3 is TGTGCCAGCAGCTCGGGTAGCACAGATACGCAGTATTTT. The chain has TRBV7-3 and TRBJ2-3; unclear D gene. Germline assignment: CDR1 SGHTA and CDR2 FQGTGA. The germline V and J ends were trimmed by 4 bases and 0 bases, with 5 bases remaining between them. This CDR3 comprises 13 residues.

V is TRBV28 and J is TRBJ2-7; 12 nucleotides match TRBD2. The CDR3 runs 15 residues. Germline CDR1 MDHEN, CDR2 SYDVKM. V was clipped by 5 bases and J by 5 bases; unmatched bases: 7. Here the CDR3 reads CASSPTTSGSHEQYF. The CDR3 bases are TGTGCCAGCAGTCCTACGACTAGCGGGAGCCACGAGCAGTACTTC.

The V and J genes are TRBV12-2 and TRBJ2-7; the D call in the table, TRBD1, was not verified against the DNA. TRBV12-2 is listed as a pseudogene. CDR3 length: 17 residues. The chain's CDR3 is CASRLPRGQQSFYEQYF. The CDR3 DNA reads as TGTGCAAGTCGCTTACCTCGGGGACAGCAGAGTTTCTACGAGCAGTACTTC.

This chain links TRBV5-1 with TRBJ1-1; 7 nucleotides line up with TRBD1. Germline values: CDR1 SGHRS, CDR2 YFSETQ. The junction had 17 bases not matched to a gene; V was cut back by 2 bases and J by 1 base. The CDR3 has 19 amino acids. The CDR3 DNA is TGCGCCAGCAGCTTTGGCTTTAGAGGGGGCGCCCTAGGGAACACTGAAGCTTTCTTT. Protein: CASSFGFRGGALGNTEAFF.

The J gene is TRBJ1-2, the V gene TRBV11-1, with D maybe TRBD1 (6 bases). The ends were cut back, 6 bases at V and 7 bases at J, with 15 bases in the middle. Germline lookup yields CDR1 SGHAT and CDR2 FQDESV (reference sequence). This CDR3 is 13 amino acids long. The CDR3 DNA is TGTGCCAGCAGTCATGGGGGCGCCGGTGGCTACACCTTC. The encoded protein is CASSHGGAGGYTF.

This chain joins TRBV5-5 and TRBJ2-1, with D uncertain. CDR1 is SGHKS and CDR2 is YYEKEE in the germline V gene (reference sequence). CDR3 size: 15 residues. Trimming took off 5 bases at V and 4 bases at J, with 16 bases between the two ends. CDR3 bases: TGTGCCAGCAGAGCGACGGAGAACCGATACAATGAGCAGTTCTTC. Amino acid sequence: CASRATENRYNEQFF.

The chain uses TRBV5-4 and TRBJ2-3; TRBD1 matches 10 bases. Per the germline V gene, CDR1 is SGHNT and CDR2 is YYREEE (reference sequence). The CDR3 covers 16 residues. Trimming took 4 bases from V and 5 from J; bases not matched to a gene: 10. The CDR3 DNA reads TGTGCCAGCAGCCCTAATGGACAGGGGGAGGGAGATACGCAGTATTTT. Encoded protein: CASSPNGQGEGDTQYF.

This chain's CDR3 is CASSPFMAVSYNEQFF. The CDR3 DNA sequence: TGTGCCAGCAGCCCCTTTATGGCGGTCTCCTACAATGAGCAGTTCTTC. This chain joins TRBV11-2 and TRBJ2-1; D not certain. Germline V gene data show CDR1 as SGHAT and CDR2 as FQNNGV. The V end was cut by 5 bases, the J end by 0 bases, with 14 bases between. This CDR3 is built from 16 residues.

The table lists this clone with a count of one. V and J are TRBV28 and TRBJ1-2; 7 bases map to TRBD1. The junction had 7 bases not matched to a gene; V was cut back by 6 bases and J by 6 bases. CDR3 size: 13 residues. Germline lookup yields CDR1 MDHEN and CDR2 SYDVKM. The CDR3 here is CASRPDRVNGYTF. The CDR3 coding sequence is TGTGCCAGCAGACCCGACAGGGTGAATGGCTACACCTTC.

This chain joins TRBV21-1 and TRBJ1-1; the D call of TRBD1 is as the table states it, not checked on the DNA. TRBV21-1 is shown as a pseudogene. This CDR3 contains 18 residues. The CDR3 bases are TGTGCCAGCAGTGCAGAACTTGGGACAGGGGGAGTGAACACTGAAGCTTTCTTT. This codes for CASSAELGTGGVNTEAFF.

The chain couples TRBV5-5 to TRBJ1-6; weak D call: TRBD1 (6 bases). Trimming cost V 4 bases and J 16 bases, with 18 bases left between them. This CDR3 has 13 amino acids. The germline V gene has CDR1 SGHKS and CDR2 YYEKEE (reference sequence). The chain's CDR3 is CASSQIGQSRLHF. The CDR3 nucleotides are TGTGCCAGCAGCCAGATCGGACAGAGCCGTCTCCACTTT.

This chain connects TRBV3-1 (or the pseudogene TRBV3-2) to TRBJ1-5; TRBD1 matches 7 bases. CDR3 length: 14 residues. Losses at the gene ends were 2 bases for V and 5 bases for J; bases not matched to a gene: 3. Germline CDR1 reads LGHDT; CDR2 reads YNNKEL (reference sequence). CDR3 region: CASSQRGLDQPQHF. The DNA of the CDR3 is TGTGCCAGCAGCCAAAGGGGGCTGGATCAGCCCCAGCATTTT.